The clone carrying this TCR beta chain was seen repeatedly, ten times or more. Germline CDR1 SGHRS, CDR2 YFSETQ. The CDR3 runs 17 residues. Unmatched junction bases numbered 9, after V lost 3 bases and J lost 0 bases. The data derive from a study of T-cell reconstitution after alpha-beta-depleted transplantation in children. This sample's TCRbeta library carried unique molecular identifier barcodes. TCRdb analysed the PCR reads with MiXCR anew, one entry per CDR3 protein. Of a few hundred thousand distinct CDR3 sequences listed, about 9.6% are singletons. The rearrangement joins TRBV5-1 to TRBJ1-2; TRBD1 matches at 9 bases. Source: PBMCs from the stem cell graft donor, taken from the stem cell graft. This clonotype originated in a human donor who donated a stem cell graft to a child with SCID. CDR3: CASSSGQGGKPNYGYTF. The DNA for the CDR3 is TGCGCCAGCAGCTCGGGACAGGGAGGGAAGCCTAACTATGGCTACACCTTC.